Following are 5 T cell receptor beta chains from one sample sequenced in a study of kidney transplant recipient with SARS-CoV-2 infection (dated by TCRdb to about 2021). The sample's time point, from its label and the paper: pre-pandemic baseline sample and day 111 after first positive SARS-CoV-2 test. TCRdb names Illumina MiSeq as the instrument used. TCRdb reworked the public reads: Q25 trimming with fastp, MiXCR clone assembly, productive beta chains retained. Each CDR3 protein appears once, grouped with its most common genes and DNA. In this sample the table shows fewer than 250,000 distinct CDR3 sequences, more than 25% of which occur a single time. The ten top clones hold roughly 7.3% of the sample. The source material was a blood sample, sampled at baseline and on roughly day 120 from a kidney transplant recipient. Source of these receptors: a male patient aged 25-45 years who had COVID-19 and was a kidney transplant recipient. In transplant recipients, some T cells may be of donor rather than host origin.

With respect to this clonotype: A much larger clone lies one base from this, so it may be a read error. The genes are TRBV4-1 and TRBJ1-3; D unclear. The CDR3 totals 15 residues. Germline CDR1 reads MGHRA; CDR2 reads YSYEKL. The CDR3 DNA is TGCGCCAGCAGAATTTTTTTGGTCGCTGGAAACACCATACATTTT. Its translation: CASRIFLVAGNTIHF.

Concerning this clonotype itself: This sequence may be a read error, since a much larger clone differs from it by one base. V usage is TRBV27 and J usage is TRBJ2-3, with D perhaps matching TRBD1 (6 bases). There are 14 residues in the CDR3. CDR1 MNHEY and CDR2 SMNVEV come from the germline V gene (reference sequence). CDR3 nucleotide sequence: TGTGCCAGCAGTTTATGGACAGAAACAGATATGCAGTATTTT. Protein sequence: CASSLWTETDMQYF.

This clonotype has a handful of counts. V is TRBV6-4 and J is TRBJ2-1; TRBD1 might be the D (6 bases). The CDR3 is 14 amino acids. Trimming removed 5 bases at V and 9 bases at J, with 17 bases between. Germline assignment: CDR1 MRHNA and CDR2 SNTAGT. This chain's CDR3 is CASSPHRERGEQFF. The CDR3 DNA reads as TGTGCCAGCAGTCCTCACAGGGAAAGGGGTGAGCAGTTCTTC.

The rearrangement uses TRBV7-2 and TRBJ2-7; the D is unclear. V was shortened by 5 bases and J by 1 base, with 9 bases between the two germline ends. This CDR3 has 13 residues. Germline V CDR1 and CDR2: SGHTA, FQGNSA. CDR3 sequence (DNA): TGTGCCAGCAGCGAGACGGAATCCTACGAGCAGTACTTC. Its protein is CASSETESYEQYF.

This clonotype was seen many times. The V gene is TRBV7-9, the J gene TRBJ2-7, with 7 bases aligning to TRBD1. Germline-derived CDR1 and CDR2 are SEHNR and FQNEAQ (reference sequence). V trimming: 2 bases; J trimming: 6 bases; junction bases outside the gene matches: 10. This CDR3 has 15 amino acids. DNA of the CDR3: TGTGCCAGCAGCTTAACCGGGACAGAAAACCCCGAGCAGTACTTC. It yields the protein CASSLTGTENPEQYF.